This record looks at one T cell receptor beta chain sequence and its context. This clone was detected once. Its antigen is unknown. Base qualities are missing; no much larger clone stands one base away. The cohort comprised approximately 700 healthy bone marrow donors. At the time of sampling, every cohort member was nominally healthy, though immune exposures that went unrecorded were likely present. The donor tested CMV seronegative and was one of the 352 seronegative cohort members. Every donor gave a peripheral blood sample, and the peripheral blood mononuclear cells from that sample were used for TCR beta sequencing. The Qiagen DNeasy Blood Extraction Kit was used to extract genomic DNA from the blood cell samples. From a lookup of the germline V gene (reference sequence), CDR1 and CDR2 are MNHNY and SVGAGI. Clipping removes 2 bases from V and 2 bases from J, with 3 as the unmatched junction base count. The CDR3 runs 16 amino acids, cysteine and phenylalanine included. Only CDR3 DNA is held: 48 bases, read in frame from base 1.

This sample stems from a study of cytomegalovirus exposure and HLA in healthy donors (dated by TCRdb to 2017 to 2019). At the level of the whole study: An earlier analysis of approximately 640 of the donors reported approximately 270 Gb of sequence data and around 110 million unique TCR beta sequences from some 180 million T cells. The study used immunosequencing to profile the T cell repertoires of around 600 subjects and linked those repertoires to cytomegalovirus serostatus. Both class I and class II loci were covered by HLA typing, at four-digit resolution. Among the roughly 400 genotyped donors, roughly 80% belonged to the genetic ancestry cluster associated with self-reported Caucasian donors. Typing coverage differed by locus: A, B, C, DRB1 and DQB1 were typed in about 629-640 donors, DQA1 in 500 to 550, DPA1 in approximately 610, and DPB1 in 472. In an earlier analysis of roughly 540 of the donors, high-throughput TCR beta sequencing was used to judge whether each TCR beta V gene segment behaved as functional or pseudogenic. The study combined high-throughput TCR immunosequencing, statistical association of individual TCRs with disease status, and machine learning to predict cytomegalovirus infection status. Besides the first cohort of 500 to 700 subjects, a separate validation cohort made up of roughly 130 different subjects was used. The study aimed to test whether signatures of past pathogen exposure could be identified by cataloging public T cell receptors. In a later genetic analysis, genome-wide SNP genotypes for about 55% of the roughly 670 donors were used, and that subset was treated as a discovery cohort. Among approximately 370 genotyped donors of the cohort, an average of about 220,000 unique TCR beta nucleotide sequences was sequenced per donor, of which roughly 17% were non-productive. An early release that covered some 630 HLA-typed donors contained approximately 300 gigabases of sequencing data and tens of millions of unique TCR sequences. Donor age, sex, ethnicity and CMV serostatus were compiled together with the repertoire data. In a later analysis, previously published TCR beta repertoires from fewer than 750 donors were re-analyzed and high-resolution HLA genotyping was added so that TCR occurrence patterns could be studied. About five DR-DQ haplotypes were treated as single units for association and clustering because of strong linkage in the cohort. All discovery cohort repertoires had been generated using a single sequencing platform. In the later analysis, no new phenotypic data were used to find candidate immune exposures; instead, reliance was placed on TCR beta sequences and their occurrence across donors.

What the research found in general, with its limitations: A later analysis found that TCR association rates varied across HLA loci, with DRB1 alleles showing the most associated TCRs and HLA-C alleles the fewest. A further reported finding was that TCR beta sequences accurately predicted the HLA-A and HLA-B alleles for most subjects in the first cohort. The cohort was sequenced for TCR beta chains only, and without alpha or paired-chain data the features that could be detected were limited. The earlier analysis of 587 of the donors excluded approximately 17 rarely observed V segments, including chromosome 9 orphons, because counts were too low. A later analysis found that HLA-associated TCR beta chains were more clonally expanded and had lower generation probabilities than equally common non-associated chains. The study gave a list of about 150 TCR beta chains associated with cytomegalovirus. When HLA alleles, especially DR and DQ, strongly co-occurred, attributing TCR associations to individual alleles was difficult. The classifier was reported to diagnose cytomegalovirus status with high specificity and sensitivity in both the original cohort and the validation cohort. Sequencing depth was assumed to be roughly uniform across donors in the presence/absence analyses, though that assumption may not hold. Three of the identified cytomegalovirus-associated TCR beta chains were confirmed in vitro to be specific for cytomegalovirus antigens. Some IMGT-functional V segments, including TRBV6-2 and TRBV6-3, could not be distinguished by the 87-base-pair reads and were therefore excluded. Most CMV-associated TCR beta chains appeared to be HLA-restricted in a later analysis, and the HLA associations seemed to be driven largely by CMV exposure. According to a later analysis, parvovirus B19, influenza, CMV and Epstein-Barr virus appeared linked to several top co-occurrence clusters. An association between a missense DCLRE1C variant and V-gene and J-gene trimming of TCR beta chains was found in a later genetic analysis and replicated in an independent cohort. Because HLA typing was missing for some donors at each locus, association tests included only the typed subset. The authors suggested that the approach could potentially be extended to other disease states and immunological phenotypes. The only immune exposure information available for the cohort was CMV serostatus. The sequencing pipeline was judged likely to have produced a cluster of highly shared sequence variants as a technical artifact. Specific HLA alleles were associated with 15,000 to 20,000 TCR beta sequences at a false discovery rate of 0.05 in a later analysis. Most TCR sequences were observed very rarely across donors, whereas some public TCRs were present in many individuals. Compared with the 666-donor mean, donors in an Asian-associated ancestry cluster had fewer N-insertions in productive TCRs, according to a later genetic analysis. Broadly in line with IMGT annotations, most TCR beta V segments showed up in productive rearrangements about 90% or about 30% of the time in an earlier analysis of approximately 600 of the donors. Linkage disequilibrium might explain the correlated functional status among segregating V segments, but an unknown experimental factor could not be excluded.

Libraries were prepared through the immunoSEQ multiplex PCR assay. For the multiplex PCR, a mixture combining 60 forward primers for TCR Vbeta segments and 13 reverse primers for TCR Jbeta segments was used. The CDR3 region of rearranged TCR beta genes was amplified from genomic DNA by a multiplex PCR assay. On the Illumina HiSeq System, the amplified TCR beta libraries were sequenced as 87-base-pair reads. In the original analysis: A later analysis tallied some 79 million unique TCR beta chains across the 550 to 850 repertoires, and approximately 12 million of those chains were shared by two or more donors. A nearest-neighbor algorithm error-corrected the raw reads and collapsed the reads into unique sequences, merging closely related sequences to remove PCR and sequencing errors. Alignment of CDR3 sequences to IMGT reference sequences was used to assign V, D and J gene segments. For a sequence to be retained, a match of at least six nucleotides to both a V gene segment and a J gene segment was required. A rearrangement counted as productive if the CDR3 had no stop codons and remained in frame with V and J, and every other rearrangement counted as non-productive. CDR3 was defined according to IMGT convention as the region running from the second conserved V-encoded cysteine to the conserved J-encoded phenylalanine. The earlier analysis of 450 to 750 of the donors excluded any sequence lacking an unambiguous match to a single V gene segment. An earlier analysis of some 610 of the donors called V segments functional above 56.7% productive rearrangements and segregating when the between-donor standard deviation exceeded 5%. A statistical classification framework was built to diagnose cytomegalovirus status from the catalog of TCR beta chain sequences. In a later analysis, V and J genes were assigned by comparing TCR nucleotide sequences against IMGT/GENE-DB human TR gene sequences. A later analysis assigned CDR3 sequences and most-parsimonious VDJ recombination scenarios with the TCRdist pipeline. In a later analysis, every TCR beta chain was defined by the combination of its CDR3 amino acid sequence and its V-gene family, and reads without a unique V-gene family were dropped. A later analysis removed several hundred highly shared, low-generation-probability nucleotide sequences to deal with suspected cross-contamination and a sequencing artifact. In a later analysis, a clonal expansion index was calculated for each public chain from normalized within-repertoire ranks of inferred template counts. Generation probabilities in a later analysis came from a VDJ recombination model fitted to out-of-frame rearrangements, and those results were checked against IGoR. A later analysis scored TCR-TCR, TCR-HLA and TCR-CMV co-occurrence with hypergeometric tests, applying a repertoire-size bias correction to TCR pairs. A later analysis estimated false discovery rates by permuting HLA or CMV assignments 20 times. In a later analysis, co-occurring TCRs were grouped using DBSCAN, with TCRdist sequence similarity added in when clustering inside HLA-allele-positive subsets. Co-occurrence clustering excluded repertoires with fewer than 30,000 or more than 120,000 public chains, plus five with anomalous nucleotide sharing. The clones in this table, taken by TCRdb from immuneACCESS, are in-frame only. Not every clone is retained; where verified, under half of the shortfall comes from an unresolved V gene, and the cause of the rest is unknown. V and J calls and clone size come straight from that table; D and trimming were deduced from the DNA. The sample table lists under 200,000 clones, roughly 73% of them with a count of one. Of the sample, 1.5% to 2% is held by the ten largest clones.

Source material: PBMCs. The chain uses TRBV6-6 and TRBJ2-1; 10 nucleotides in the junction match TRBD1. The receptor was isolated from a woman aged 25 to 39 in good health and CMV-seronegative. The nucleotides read TGTGCCAGCAGTTACGGACAGGGGGGGCCCTACAATGAGCAGTTCTTC. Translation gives CASSYGQGGPYNEQFF.